Described below is a single T cell receptor (beta chain) sequence and its context. This specimen belongs to a study of blood T cell repertoires in COVID-19. Whole-study context: Donors in the United States, Italy and Spain gave samples during acute or convalescent COVID-19.

The protocol was immunoSEQ multiplex PCR, while the TCRdb copy is restricted to in-frame clones and leaves out a portion. The table shows 55,000 to 80,000 clones, with roughly four fifths occurring only once. The V and J ends lost 7 bases and 3 bases respectively, with 10 bases between them. Germline assignment: CDR1 SNHLY and CDR2 FYNNEI. The CDR3 has 13 residues. The receptor was isolated from a woman aged 70-85 years with acute or convalescent COVID-19. The chain is built from TRBV2 and TRBJ1-5; TRBD1 is a possible D gene (5 bases). Input material: peripheral blood. The CDR3 sequence: CASIREANQPQHF. CDR3 nucleotides: TGTGCCAGCATCAGGGAGGCCAATCAGCCCCAGCATTTT.